This is a list of T cell receptor beta chains from one sample in a study of neoadjuvant nivolumab and ipilimumab in lung cancer. TCRdb keeps only in-frame clones here, not all; method: immunoSEQ multiplex PCR. The sample contains about 27,000 clones, about three quarters of which appear only once. The specimen comprised tumor tissue, sampled after neoadjuvant nivolumab, alone or with ipilimumab, at or shortly before surgery. These TCRs come from an adult with non-small cell lung cancer. CDR3s include the opening cysteine and the closing phenylalanine or tryptophan. Each record gives: D gene, V gene, J gene, CDR3 protein. A D gene is named only where the DNA matches it firmly.

>NA|TRBV11-2|TRBJ1-3
CASSLEWGARGNTIYF
>NA|TRBV30|TRBJ1-2
CAWMGLTRGIANYGYTF
>NA|TRBV6-5|TRBJ1-2
CASSYGVGYGYTF
>TRBD2|TRBV6-6|TRBJ2-7
CAAAGGPNEQYF
>TRBD1|TRBV10-3|TRBJ1-2
CATTGTGRITLGGYTF
>NA|TRBV18|TRBJ1-2
CASSATGSNYGYTF
>NA|TRBV1|TRBJ2-6
CTSSPVDRGRRGGANVLTF
>NA|TRBV7-2|TRBJ1-5
CASSPMGGVSNQPQHF
>TRBD1|TRBV5-4|TRBJ2-7
CASSFTGGGQYF
>TRBD1|TRBV19|TRBJ2-5
CASSVTGGAQTQYF
>NA|TRBV11-2|TRBJ2-1
CASSFGLLNEQFF
>NA|TRBV5-8|TRBJ2-2
CASSLSPGVGGELFF
>NA|TRBV6-1|TRBJ2-7
CASRVRYEQYF
>NA|TRBV10-3|TRBJ1-2
CAISDVVGRANYGYTF
>NA|TRBV30|TRBJ1-5
CAWSVSGSNQPQHF
>NA|TRBV7-9|TRBJ2-7
CASSLAAFSPAEQYF
>NA|TRBV9|TRBJ2-1
CASSVIESSYNEQFF
>TRBD1|TRBV6-1|TRBJ1-5
CASSWTGLNQPQHF
>TRBD2|TRBV19|TRBJ2-1
CASSTRLAGVLSNEQFF
>NA|TRBV27|TRBJ1-5
CASRPVGDGNQPQHF
>NA|TRBV6-5|TRBJ1-2
CASRKDSYGYTF
>NA|TRBV5-4|TRBJ2-3
CASSLPGDTDTQYF
>TRBD1|TRBV7-9|TRBJ1-1
CASSLQGANTEAFF
>NA|TRBV6-5|TRBJ1-2
CASSPDRTAYGYTF
>TRBD1|TRBV25-1|TRBJ1-4
CACRTGTNEKLFF
>NA|TRBV30|TRBJ1-1
CAWSPYYADWTASTEAFF
>TRBD1|TRBV2|TRBJ2-1
CASRSLPGQGNNEQFF
>TRBD2|TRBV5-1|TRBJ2-1
CASSAAGLAGEQFF
>TRBD1|TRBV7-2|TRBJ1-2
CASSAGQGYGYTF
>TRBD2|TRBV20-1|TRBJ2-7
CSARGTSEQYF
>NA|TRBV7-2|TRBJ1-2
CASSSRPMQGPGVHGYTF
>NA|TRBV6-5|TRBJ2-3
CASSRWGIYTDTQYF
>TRBD1|TRBV11-2|TRBJ1-1
CASSLSTGVTEAFF
>NA|TRBV5-1|TRBJ1-2
CASSLGRGVDGYTF
>NA|TRBV5-1|TRBJ1-2
CASSLTDYGYTF
>NA|TRBV9|TRBJ2-2
CASSVAGQGGTGELFF